The T cell receptor beta chain under discussion was sequenced for a study of OX40 agonist ivuxolimab in advanced cancers. This clone was observed once. Its antigen remains unknown. The study's findings and limits: Clones of CD4+ and CD8+ blood T cells grew by week 6 at doses of 0.1 to 3.0 mg/kg. Undetermined was the antigen specificity of the expanded peripheral T cells.

Here immunoSEQ multiplex PCR was the method, and the copy in TCRdb shows in-frame clones only, minus some. Of approximately 32,000 clones listed, roughly nine tenths are singletons. The sample was CD4+ or CD8+ T cells sorted from blood, taken in a trial of the OX40 agonist ivuxolimab. The clonotype comes from an adult with an advanced solid tumor such as melanoma, head and neck, liver or kidney cancer.

The CDR3 loop is CASSLQESSTDTQYF. The CDR3 DNA follows: TGCGCCAGCAGCTTACAAGAGTCTAGCACAGATACGCAGTATTTT. The chain is built from TRBV5-1 and TRBJ2-3; D is unresolved. Trimming cost V 2 bases and J 0 bases, with 10 bases left between them. CDR3 length equals 15 residues. CDR1 and CDR2 from the germline V gene are SGHRS and YFSETQ. The full variable domain, rest sourced from reference TRBV5-1 and TRBJ2-3, is KAGVTQTPRYLIKTRGQQVTLSCSPISGHRSVSWYQQTPGQGLQFLFEYFSETQRNKGNFPGRFSGRQFSNSRSEMNVSTLELGDSALYLCASSLQESSTDTQYFGPGTRLTVL.